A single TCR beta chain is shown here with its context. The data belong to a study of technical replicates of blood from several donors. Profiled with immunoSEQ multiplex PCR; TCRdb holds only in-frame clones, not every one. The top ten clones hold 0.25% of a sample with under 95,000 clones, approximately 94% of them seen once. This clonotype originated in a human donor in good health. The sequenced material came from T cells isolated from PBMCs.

CDR3 in amino acids: CASSLEAGKGYEQYF. The CDR3 coding sequence is TGTGCCAGCAGCTTAGAGGCAGGGAAAGGGTACGAGCAGTACTTC. The V call is TRBV11-2, the J call TRBJ2-7; a weak D match, TRBD1 (5 bases). V was shortened by 0 bases and J by 4 bases, with 13 bases between the two germline ends. The CDR3 totals 15 residues. Germline V gene sequence: CDR1 SGHAT, CDR2 FQNNGV.